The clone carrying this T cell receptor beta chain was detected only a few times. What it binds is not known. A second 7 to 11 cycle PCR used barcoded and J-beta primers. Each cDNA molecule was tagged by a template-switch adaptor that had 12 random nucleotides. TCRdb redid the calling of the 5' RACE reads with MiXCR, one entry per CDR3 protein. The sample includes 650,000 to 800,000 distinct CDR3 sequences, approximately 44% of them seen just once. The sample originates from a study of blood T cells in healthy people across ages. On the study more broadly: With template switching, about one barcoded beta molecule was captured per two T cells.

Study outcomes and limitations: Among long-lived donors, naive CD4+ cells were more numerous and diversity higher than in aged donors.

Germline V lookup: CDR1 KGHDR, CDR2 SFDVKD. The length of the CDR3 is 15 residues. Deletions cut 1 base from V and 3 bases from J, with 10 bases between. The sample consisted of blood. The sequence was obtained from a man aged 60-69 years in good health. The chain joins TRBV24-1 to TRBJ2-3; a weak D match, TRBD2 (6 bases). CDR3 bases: TGTGCCACCAGTGATTTCGGGGGTTATACAGATACGCAGTATTTT. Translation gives CATSDFGGYTDTQYF.